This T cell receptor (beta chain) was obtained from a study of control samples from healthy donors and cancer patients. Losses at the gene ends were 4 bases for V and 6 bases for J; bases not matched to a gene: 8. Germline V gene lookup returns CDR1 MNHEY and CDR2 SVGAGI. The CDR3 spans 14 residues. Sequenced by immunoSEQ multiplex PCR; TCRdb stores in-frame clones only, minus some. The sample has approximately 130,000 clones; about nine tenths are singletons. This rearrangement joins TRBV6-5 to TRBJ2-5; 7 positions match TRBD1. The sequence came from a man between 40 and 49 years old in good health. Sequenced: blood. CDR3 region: CASSFDRARQTQYF. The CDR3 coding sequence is TGTGCCAGCAGTTTCGACAGGGCGCGGCAGACCCAGTACTTC.